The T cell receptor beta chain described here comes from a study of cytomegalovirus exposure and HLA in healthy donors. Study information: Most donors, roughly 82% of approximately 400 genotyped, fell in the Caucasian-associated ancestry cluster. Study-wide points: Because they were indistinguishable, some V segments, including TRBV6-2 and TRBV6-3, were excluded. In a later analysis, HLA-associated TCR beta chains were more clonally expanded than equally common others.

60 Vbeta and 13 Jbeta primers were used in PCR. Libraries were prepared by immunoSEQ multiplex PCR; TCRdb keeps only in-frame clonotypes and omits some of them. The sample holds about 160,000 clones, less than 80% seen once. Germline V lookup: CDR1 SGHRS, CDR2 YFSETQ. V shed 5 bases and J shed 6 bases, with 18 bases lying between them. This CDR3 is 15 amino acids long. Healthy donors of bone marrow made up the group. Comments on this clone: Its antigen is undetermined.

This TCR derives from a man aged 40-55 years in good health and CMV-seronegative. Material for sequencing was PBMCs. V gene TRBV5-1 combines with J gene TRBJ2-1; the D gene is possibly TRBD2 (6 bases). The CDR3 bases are TGCGCCAGCAGAGATACGGGAGTCAGCTCCAATGAGCAGTTCTTC. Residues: CASRDTGVSSNEQFF.